The text below deals with one T cell receptor beta chain. This sample is part of a study of blood T cell repertoires in COVID-19. Study-wide background: Some COVID-19 samples were acute and others convalescent; all came from the United States, Italy and Spain. PBMCs, B-cell-depleted T cells, or T cells were the source of the cDNA or gDNA that made up the material.

Per germline, CDR1 SGHRS and CDR2 YFSETQ. The CDR3 contains 17 residues. V gave up 1 base and J gave up 5 bases; unmatched junction bases: 11. Authors' processing steps: Amplified reference gene primers provided the basis for estimating nucleated cell counts. TCRdb keeps only in-frame clones here, not all; method: immunoSEQ multiplex PCR. D and trimming come from the DNA, and the V and J calls and clone size come from that table. The sample lists around 170,000 clones, roughly 84% seen once, with roughly 7% in the top ten. This sequence joins TRBV5-1 and TRBJ2-5, with 10 bases matching TRBD1. This sequence was found in a man in his fifties or sixties with active or convalescent COVID-19. Sequences were obtained from peripheral blood. The CDR3 region is CASSLFPQGQGLETQYF. CDR3 nucleotide sequence: TGCGCCAGCAGCTTGTTTCCGCAGGGACAGGGGTTGGAGACCCAGTACTTC.